Sequencing of this T cell receptor (beta chain) was carried out in a study of graft-versus-host responses after intestinal transplantation. In the study overall: Multivisceral, liver-intestinal, or isolated intestinal transplants were given to recipients. Induction with anti-thymocyte globulin, then tacrolimus and steroids for around three years, was given to all recipients.

Clones were sequenced by immunoSEQ multiplex PCR, and TCRdb holds only the in-frame ones, with some missing. The sample lists over 85,000 clones; 91% were seen once. Germline CDR1 and CDR2: LNHDA and SQIVND (reference sequence). The CDR3 is 16 residues long. The J segment lost 5 bases and the V segment lost 2 bases, leaving 8 bases of the junction unmatched. Findings and limits, study-wide: The highest levels of circulating GvH clones went along with early declines in HvG clones after transplant. There were GvH clones found in recipient marrow, and some of them appeared first in ileum or blood.

Worth noting for this clone: As yet, its antigen is unknown.

The TCR originated in a human donor who was the organ donor for an intestinal transplant. Here the sequenced sample was unstimulated CD4+ T cells sorted from spleen or lymph node cells, taken before transplant. The chain has TRBV19 and TRBJ2-5, with 10 positions matching TRBD2. The DNA for the CDR3 is TGTGCCAGTAGTATAACCCGGACTAGCGGACGGGAGACCCAGTACTTC. As protein: CASSITRTSGRETQYF.